These 26 T cell receptor beta chains were sequenced from one sample in a study of T-cell reconstitution after alpha-beta-depleted transplantation in children. TCRbeta library construction was performed incorporating unique molecular identifiers. TCRdb processed the PCR reads anew with MiXCR; each CDR3 protein has one entry. The sample includes 440,000 or so distinct CDR3 sequences, roughly 43% of them seen just once. The sequencing used PBMCs, collected before TCRalphabeta/CD19-depleted stem cell transplant. The receptors derive from a girl under 10 years old with aplastic anemia, due to receive a stem cell transplant.

This clonotype was detected only once. The chain carries TRBV20-1 and TRBJ1-1; 9 nucleotides agree with TRBD1. The germline gives CDR1 DFQATT, CDR2 SNEGSKA (reference sequence). Germline trimming cut 3 bases from V and 1 base from J; bases unmatched to any gene: 3. The length of the CDR3 is 14 residues. CDR3 loop: CSARGDRANTEAFF. CDR3 bases: TGCAGTGCTAGGGGGGACAGGGCGAACACTGAAGCTTTCTTT.

This clonotype appeared a few times. This chain connects TRBV7-3 to TRBJ2-2, with D perhaps matching TRBD1 or TRBD2 (7 bases each). Per germline, CDR1 SGHTA and CDR2 FQGTGA. V shed 4 bases and J shed 4 bases, with 16 bases lying between them. The CDR3 is 16 amino acids. The CDR3 region has the DNA TGTGCCAGCAGCTCCGCAGGGGGGGCTCTCACCGGGGAGCTGTTTTTT. It encodes CASSSAGGALTGELFF.

This chain uses TRBV4-2 with TRBJ1-2; 12 bases fit TRBD1. The CDR3 is made up of 20 amino acids. The germline V gene encodes CDR1 LGHNA and CDR2 YNFKEQ. V lost 0 bases to trimming and J lost 3 bases; unmatched junction nucleotides: 14. The CDR3: CASSQDWGPGQGARDYGYTF. CDR3 DNA: TGTGCCAGCAGCCAAGATTGGGGCCCGGGACAGGGGGCCCGAGACTATGGCTACACCTTC.

The V and J genes are TRBV7-9 and TRBJ2-7; tentative D call: TRBD2 (6 bases). CDR3 length: 14 amino acids. V was pared by 2 bases and J by 5 bases, with 13 bases between. Germline assignment: CDR1 SEHNR and CDR2 FQNEAQ (reference sequence). CDR3 nucleotides: TGTGCCAGCAGCTTAAGCGGGCCCGTCCACGAGCAGTACTTC. Translation: CASSLSGPVHEQYF.

This clonotype was counted a few times. V gene TRBV27 combines with J gene TRBJ2-7; TRBD2 matches 9 bases. Per germline, CDR1 MNHEY and CDR2 SMNVEV (reference sequence). The CDR3 runs to 17 residues. Trimming removed 4 bases from V and 2 bases from J; junction bases left unmatched: 12. CDR3 nucleotide sequence: TGTGCCAGCAGTTCCCACGGACTAGCGCAGCATACCTACGAGCAGTACTTC. Its protein product is CASSSHGLAQHTYEQYF.

This chain uses TRBV12-3 or TRBV12-4 with TRBJ1-2, with a tentative D call TRBD1 (5 bases). The CDR3 is 13 residues long. V gave up 7 bases and J gave up 8 bases, with 17 bases separating them. CDR3 bases: TGTGCCAGCACCTCCGGTGGGGCGCGCGGCTACACCTTC. Amino acid sequence: CASTSGGARGYTF.

This clonotype was recorded a few times. CDR3 sequence reads: CSGGGGSNQPQHF. For the CDR3, the DNA is TGCAGTGGGGGGGGAGGGAGCAATCAGCCCCAGCATTTT. The chain joins TRBV20-1 to TRBJ1-5; possible D gene TRBD1, 5 bases. The CDR3 runs 13 residues. Per germline, CDR1 DFQATT and CDR2 SNEGSKA (reference sequence). Trimming stripped 7 bases from V and 1 base from J, with 11 bases between.

This clonotype showed up many times. The CDR3 DNA sequence: TGTGCCAGCAGCGTAGGGGACGGAGGGTTGAACACTGAAGCTTTCTTT. It translates to CASSVGDGGLNTEAFF. The J gene is TRBJ1-1, the V gene TRBV9, with D possibly TRBD1 on 5 matching bases. V lost 0 bases to trimming and J lost 0 bases, with 12 bases between them. CDR3 size: 16 residues. The germline gives CDR1 SGDLS, CDR2 YYNGEE.

V is TRBV20-1 and J is TRBJ1-1; 9 nucleotides align to TRBD1. The CDR3 consists of 15 residues. Trimming removed 1 base from V and 5 bases from J; junction bases left unmatched: 8. CDR1 is DFQATT, CDR2 SNEGSKA, per germline (reference sequence). The CDR3, as DNA: TGCAGTGCTAGAGGGACCGGGACAGGGAGGACTGAAGCTTTCTTT. Translated, it gives CSARGTGTGRTEAFF.

This clonotype appeared many times. The genes are TRBV6-1 and TRBJ1-1; 8 nucleotides line up with TRBD1. Looked up from germline, CDR1 is MNHNS and CDR2 is SASEGT. The trim removed 7 bases at V and 6 bases at J, leaving 7 bases unmatched. The CDR3 spans 13 residues. The CDR3 DNA follows: TGTGCCAGCAACCCAAGGACAGGGCCTGAAGCTTTCTTT. Translation gives CASNPRTGPEAFF.

This chain links TRBV7-9 with TRBJ2-7, with a weak D call TRBD1 (5 bases). Deletions cut 5 bases from V and 4 bases from J, with 15 bases between. The CDR3 covers 14 residues. Germline loops: CDR1 SEHNR, CDR2 FQNEAQ (reference sequence). CDR3 sequence reads: CASSAIGRAYEQYF. CDR3 nucleotides: TGTGCCAGCAGCGCTATAGGCAGGGCGTACGAGCAGTACTTC.

This clonotype was counted only a few times. The V gene is TRBV15, the J gene TRBJ2-7; D gene unclear. Germline loops: CDR1 LNHNV, CDR2 YYDKDF (reference sequence). The CDR3 totals 12 residues. V lost 1 base and J lost 6, with 7 bases in between. The CDR3 is CATSRGDGEQYF. CDR3 bases: TGTGCCACCAGCAGAGGGGATGGCGAGCAGTACTTC. Full variable domain (outside the CDR3, taken from reference TRBV15 and TRBJ2-7): DAMVIQNPRYQVTQFGKPVTLSCSQTLNHNVMYWYQQKSSQAPKLLFHYYDKDFNNEADTPDNFQSRRPNTSFCFLDIRSPGLGDTAMYLCATSRGDGEQYFGPGTRLTVT.

J is TRBJ2-5 and V is TRBV12-3 or TRBV12-4; 8 bases are shared with TRBD1. The CDR3 runs 15 residues. V trimming: 7 bases; J trimming: 4 bases; junction bases outside the gene matches: 11. CDR3 bases: TGTGCCAGCACCCTCGGACAGGGTGGACGAGAGACCCAGTACTTC. This gives the protein CASTLGQGGRETQYF.

The chain combines TRBV9 with TRBJ2-1; D might be TRBD2 (6 bases). The V gene's germline CDR1 is SGDLS and CDR2 YYNGEE. The V end lost 1 base, the J end lost 0 bases, and 11 bases lay between the germline ends. The CDR3 is 16 amino acids. CDR3 residues: CASSVPYGSSYNEQFF. The CDR3 DNA is TGTGCCAGCAGCGTACCCTACGGGAGCTCCTACAATGAGCAGTTCTTC.

This rearrangement joins TRBV7-8 to TRBJ2-7; maybe TRBD2 (6 bases). V was cut by 5 bases and J by 13 bases, with 15 bases left in between. Germline lookup yields CDR1 SGHVS and CDR2 FQNEAQ. The CDR3 totals 11 residues. This CDR3 is CASSPTSFPYF. The CDR3 bases are TGTGCCAGCAGCCCAACTAGCTTTCCATACTTC. The variable domain in full, with the rest retrieved from reference TRBV7-8 and TRBJ2-7, is GAGVSQSPRYKVAKRGQDVALRCDPISGHVSLFWYQQALGQGPEFLTYFQNEAQLDKSGLPSDRFFAERPEGSVSTLKIQRTQQEDSAVYLCASSPTSFPYFGPGTRLTVT.

V and J are TRBV20-1 and TRBJ2-3; 12 bases are a match to TRBD1. The V segment lost 6 bases and the J segment 4 bases; nucleotides outside the gene matches: 5. The CDR3 totals 14 residues. From germline, CDR1 is DFQATT and CDR2 SNEGSKA (reference sequence). The CDR3 DNA reads TGCAGTGCCGGGGACAGGGGGCAATCAGATACGCAGTATTTT. It encodes CSAGDRGQSDTQYF.

This clonotype appeared a single time. The rearrangement uses TRBV12-3 or TRBV12-4 and TRBJ2-2, with D perhaps matching TRBD1 (6 bases). The CDR3 has 17 residues. V was pared by 5 bases and J by 4 bases, with 20 bases between. CDR3 nucleotides: TGTGCCAGCAGTCCCGAGACCTTCGACAGGTCCACCGGGGAGCTGTTTTTT. This codes for CASSPETFDRSTGELFF.

This clonotype was recorded at least ten times. The rearrangement uses TRBV28 and TRBJ1-4; possibly TRBD1 for D (6 bases). The germline V gene encodes CDR1 MDHEN and CDR2 SYDVKM. The germline V and J ends were trimmed by 8 bases and 4 bases, with 11 bases remaining between them. CDR3 size: 13 residues. The CDR3 coding sequence is TGTGCCAGCCGAGGGGGATTTAATGAAAAACTGTTTTTT. It is translated as CASRGGFNEKLFF.

The chain links TRBV5-1 to TRBJ2-1; 8 bases are shared with TRBD2. Trimming took 2 bases from V and 2 from J; bases not matched to a gene: 3. Germline lookup yields CDR1 SGHRS and CDR2 YFSETQ. The CDR3 covers 15 residues. DNA of the CDR3: TGCGCCAGCAGCTTCCGGGAGGGAACCTACAATGAGCAGTTCTTC. This encodes CASSFREGTYNEQFF.

This chain links TRBV28 with TRBJ1-4; D is undetermined. V shed 2 bases and J shed 0 bases, with 13 bases lying between them. CDR1 is MDHEN, CDR2 SYDVKM, per germline. This CDR3 is built from 17 residues. CDR3 region: CASSLQISSPTNEKLFF. The CDR3 coding sequence is TGTGCCAGCAGTTTACAAATTTCTTCCCCAACTAATGAAAAACTGTTTTTT.

V gene TRBV20-1 combines with J gene TRBJ2-1; 13 nucleotides align to TRBD2. Germline V gene data show CDR1 as DFQATT and CDR2 as SNEGSKA (reference sequence). V lost 4 bases to trimming and J lost 6 bases; unmatched junction nucleotides: 3. This CDR3 comprises 14 residues. CDR3 sequence (DNA): TGCAGTGCTAAGGGACTAGCGGGATTCAATGAGCAGTTCTTC. Protein: CSAKGLAGFNEQFF.

The chain combines TRBV15 with TRBJ2-7, with D tentatively TRBD1 (6 bases). The V gene lost 3 bases and the J gene lost 5 bases, with 14 bases spanning the gap. Germline V gene data show CDR1 as LNHNV and CDR2 as YYDKDF (reference sequence). CDR3 length: 14 amino acids. The CDR3 DNA sequence: TGTGCCACCAGCAGGGTTAGGGGGAGCCACGAGCAGTACTTC. This gives the protein CATSRVRGSHEQYF. The full variable domain, rest sourced from reference TRBV15 and TRBJ2-7, is DAMVIQNPRYQVTQFGKPVTLSCSQTLNHNVMYWYQQKSSQAPKLLFHYYDKDFNNEADTPDNFQSRRPNTSFCFLDIRSPGLGDTAMYLCATSRVRGSHEQYFGPGTRLTVT.

V and J are TRBV20-1 and TRBJ2-1; a weak D match, TRBD1 (5 bases). CDR1 and CDR2 from the germline V gene are DFQATT and SNEGSKA (reference sequence). V was cut by 0 bases and J by 3 bases, with 12 bases left in between. This CDR3 is built from 15 residues. The CDR3 DNA follows: TGCAGTGCTAGAGACGGCAGGGCAGGCTACAATGAGCAGTTCTTC. Amino acid sequence: CSARDGRAGYNEQFF.

This clonotype was found a few times. CDR3: CASSLMGEQYF. CDR3 nucleotides: TGTGCCAGCAGCTTAATGGGAGAGCAGTACTTC. The J gene is TRBJ2-7, the V gene TRBV7-2; D remains unclear. CDR3 length: 11 residues. CDR1 is SGHTA and CDR2 is FQGNSA in the germline V gene. The V end lost 2 bases, the J end lost 7 bases, and 6 bases lay between the germline ends.

This clonotype was seen repeatedly, ten times or more. The rearrangement uses TRBV5-1 and TRBJ1-1; D unclear. CDR1 is SGHRS, CDR2 YFSETQ, per germline. The length of the CDR3 is 11 residues. Between the trimmed V and J ends, which lost 6 bases and 4 bases, there was a span of 7 bases. CDR3 loop: CASMVGTEAFF. The CDR3 nucleotides read TGCGCCAGCATGGTCGGCACTGAAGCTTTCTTT. The whole variable domain, filled in from reference TRBV5-1 and TRBJ1-1, reads KAGVTQTPRYLIKTRGQQVTLSCSPISGHRSVSWYQQTPGQGLQFLFEYFSETQRNKGNFPGRFSGRQFSNSRSEMNVSTLELGDSALYLCASMVGTEAFFGQGTRLTVV.

The chain has TRBV11-1 and TRBJ2-4, with D maybe TRBD1 (5 bases). The CDR3 extends over 13 amino acids. Per the germline V gene, CDR1 is SGHAT and CDR2 is FQDESV (reference sequence). With 5 bases removed from V and 10 bases from J, the gap between germline ends came to 15 bases. The CDR3 region has the DNA TGTGCCAGCAGCCACGACAGCCCTAGAATTCAGTACTTC. This translates into CASSHDSPRIQYF.